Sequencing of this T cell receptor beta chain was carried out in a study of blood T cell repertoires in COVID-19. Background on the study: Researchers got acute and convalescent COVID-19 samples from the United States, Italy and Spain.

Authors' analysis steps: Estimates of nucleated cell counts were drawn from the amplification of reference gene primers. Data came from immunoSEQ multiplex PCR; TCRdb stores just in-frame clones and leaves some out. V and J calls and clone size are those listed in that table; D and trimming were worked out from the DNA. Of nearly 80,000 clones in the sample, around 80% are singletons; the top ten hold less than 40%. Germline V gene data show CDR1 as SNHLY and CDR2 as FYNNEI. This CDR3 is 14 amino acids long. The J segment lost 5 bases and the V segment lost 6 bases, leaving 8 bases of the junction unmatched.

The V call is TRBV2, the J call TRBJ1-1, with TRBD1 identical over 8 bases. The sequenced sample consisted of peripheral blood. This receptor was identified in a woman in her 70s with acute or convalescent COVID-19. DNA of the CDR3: TGTGCCAGCAGGCCCAGGGGGCGAGGAACTGAAGCTTTCTTT. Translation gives CASRPRGRGTEAFF.